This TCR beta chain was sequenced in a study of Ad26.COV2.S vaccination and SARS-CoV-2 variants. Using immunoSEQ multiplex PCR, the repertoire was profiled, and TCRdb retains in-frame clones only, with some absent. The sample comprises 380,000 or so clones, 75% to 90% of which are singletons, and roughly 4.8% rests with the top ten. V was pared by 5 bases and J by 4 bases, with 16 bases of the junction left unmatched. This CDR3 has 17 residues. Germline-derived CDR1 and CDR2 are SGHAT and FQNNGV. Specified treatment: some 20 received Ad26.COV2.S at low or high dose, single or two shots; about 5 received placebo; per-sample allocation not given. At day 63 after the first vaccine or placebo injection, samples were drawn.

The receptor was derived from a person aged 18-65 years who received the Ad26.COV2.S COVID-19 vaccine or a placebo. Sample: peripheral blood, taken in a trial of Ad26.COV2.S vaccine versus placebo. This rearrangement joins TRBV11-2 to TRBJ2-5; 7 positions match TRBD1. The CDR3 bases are TGTGCCAGCAGCACGCAGACAGGGTCTATAAGGGTAGAGACCCAGTACTTC. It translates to CASSTQTGSIRVETQYF.